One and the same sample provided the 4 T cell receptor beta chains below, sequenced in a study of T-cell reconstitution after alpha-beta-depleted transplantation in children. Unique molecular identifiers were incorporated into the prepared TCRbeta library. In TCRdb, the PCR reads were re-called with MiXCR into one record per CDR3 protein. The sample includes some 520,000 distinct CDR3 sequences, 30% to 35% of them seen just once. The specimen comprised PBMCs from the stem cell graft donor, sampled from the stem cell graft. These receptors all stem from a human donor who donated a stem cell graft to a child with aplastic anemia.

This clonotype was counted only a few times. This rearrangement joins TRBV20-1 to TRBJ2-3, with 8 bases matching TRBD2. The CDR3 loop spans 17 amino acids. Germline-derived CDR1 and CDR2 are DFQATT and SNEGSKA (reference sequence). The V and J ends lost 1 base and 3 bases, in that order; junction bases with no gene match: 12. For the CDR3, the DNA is TGCAGTGCTAGAGTTCCGAGAAGACTAGCGCTGACAGATACGCAGTATTTT. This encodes CSARVPRRLALTDTQYF.

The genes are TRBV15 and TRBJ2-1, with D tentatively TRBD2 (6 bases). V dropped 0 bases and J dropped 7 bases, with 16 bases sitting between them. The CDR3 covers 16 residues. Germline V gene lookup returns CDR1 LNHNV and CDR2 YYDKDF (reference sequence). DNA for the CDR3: TGTGCCACCAGCAGAGATTCGTCTAGCGCTGGGAATGAGCAGTTCTTC. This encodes CATSRDSSSAGNEQFF.

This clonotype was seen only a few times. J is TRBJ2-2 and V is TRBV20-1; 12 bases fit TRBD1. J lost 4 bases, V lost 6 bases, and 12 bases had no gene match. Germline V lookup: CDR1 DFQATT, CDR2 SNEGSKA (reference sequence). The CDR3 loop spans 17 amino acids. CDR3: CSARGTGGGFGTGELFF. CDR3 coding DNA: TGCAGTGCCAGGGGGACAGGGGGCGGCTTTGGCACCGGGGAGCTGTTTTTT.

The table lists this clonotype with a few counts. The CDR3 DNA is TGTGCCAGCAGTTACCGCGCTTCCAATGAGCAGTTCTTC. Amino acids: CASSYRASNEQFF. This sequence joins TRBV6-5 and TRBJ2-1, with D hard to call. V lost 2 bases and J lost 6, with 8 bases in between. CDR3 length: 13 residues. CDR1 and CDR2 from the germline V gene are MNHEY and SVGAGI.